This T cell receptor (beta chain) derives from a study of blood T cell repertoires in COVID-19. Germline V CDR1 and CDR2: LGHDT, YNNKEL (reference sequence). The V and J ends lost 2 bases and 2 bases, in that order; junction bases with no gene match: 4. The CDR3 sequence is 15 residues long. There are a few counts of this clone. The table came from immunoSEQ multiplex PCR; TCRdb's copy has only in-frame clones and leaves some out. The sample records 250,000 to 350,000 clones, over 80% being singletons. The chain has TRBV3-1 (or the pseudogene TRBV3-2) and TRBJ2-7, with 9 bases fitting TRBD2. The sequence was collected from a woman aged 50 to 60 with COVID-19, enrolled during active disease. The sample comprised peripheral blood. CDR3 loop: CASSQSSGGPYEQYF. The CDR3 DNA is TGTGCCAGCAGCCAAAGTAGCGGGGGCCCCTACGAGCAGTACTTC.